Shown below are 29 T cell receptor beta chains from a single sample sequenced in a study of cytomegalovirus exposure and HLA in healthy donors. The study ran its PCR with 60 Vbeta and 13 Jbeta primers. Libraries were prepared by immunoSEQ multiplex PCR; TCRdb keeps only in-frame clonotypes and omits some of them. The table lists some 150,000 clones, approximately 82% of them singletons. Sequenced input: PBMCs. Receptors originate from a man aged 40-50 years in good health and CMV-seronegative.

About this clone itself: Given the absence of the conserved phenylalanine or tryptophan at the CDR3 end, a read error is likely. The V gene is TRBV30, the J gene TRBJ2-3; 7 positions match TRBD1. Per the germline V gene, CDR1 is GTSNPN and CDR2 is SVGIG (reference sequence). After removal of 0 bases from V and 6 bases from J, the junction contained 6 bases not matched to a gene. The CDR3 totals 14 residues. CDR3 region: CAWSVDRAADTQYL. DNA of the CDR3: TGTGCCTGGAGTGTAGACAGGGCGGCGGATACGCAGTATCTT.

V gene TRBV4-3 combines with J gene TRBJ1-4, with D perhaps matching TRBD1 (5 bases). Germline CDR1 reads LGHNA; CDR2 reads YSLEER. CDR3 length equals 15 residues. Between the trimmed V and J ends, which lost 0 bases and 8 bases, there was a span of 13 bases. The CDR3 nucleotides are TGCGCCAGCAGCCAAGACTCAGGGTCGGGCGAAAAACTGTTTTTT. This gives the protein CASSQDSGSGEKLFF.

This clone was observed once. The chain has TRBV7-8 and TRBJ1-1; D uncertain. Trimming took off 3 bases at V and 5 bases at J, with 10 bases between the two ends. The germline V gene has CDR1 SGHVS and CDR2 FQNEAQ. The length of the CDR3 is 13 residues. Here the CDR3 DNA reads TGTGCCAGCAGCTTTGTTGGTAGTACTGAAGCTTTCTTT. It yields the protein CASSFVGSTEAFF.

The table lists this clone with a few counts. The chain joins TRBV7-3 to TRBJ2-3; 13 positions agree with TRBD2. With V trimmed by 5 bases and J by 5 bases, 7 bases remained unmatched. The germline gives CDR1 SGHTA, CDR2 FQGTGA. The CDR3 is made up of 16 amino acids. The CDR3: CASSAGTSGNLDTQYF. The CDR3 DNA is TGTGCCAGCAGCGCCGGGACTAGCGGGAATCTAGATACGCAGTATTTT.

V and J are TRBV4-1 and TRBJ2-7, with 7 bases matching TRBD1. V trimming: 1 base; J trimming: 2 bases; junction bases outside the gene matches: 5. The CDR3 is 15 residues long. Germline loops: CDR1 MGHRA, CDR2 YSYEKL. Written as DNA, the CDR3 is TGCGCCAGCAGCCAAGTAACCAGGGGGACCTACGAGCAGTACTTC. Amino acids: CASSQVTRGTYEQYF.

This chain joins TRBV19 and TRBJ2-7; tentative D call: TRBD2 (6 bases). Germline V gene lookup returns CDR1 LNHDA and CDR2 SQIVND (reference sequence). The CDR3 spans 14 residues. V was clipped by 6 bases and J by 1 base, with 13 bases between them. CDR3 nucleotide sequence: TGTGCCAGTAGGGCCAGCGGGTCGTCCTACGAGCAGTACTTC. Its translation is CASRASGSSYEQYF.

The chain has TRBV7-2 and TRBJ2-7, with TRBD2 as a possible D gene (6 bases). The germline V gene encodes CDR1 SGHTA and CDR2 FQGNSA. Trimming left V 3 bases short and J 0 bases short, with 18 bases between. The CDR3 contains 17 residues. DNA of the CDR3: TGTGCCAGCAGCTTTTTTAGCGGAGACACCCCCTCCTACGAGCAGTACTTC. Protein sequence: CASSFFSGDTPSYEQYF.

J is TRBJ1-2 and V is TRBV5-6, with TRBD1 identical over 7 bases. V shed 1 base and J 1 base; nucleotides not matched to a gene: 7. From germline, CDR1 is SGHDT and CDR2 YYEEEE. CDR3 size: 16 residues. The CDR3 sequence: CASSLWEGGNNYGYTF. The CDR3 DNA follows: TGTGCCAGCAGCTTGTGGGAAGGGGGCAATAACTATGGCTACACCTTC. Full variable domain (rest looked up from reference TRBV5-6 and TRBJ1-2): DAGVTQSPTHLIKTRGQQVTLRCSPKSGHDTVSWYQQALGQGPQFIFQYYEEEERQRGNFPDRFSGHQFPNYSSELNVNALLLGDSALYLCASSLWEGGNNYGYTFGSGTRLTVV.

This sequence joins TRBV2 and TRBJ2-7; D perhaps matches TRBD1 (6 bases). This CDR3 is built from 11 residues. CDR1 and CDR2 from the germline V gene are SNHLY and FYNNEI. Trimming shortened V by 5 bases and J by 6 bases, and 8 bases separated the two germline ends. CDR3 DNA sequence: TGTGCCAGCAGTCCAGGGGCCGAGCAGTACTTC. Translating it yields CASSPGAEQYF.

As for this clone: The junction and the germline gene differ at one end; a read error may be behind it. This sequence joins TRBV7-9 and TRBJ1-3, with D possibly matching TRBD1 (5 bases). CDR1 is SEHNR, CDR2 FQNEAQ, per germline (reference sequence). The CDR3 contains 15 residues. In nucleotides, the CDR3 is TGTTCCAGCAGCCAAACAGGCTACTCTGGAAACACCATATATTTT. Amino acids: CSSSQTGYSGNTIYF.

The chain is built from TRBV29-1 and TRBJ2-1; the D gene is possibly TRBD2 (6 bases). The CDR3 runs 13 residues. Germline V CDR1 and CDR2: SQVTM, ANQGSEA. Trimming pared 6 bases from V and 7 bases from J, leaving 16 bases between. CDR3 sequence reads: CSVARREMNEQFF. The CDR3 coding sequence is TGCAGCGTGGCCCGCCGGGAGATGAATGAGCAGTTCTTC.

J is TRBJ2-7 and V is TRBV4-1; TRBD1 is a possible D gene (6 bases). Between the trimmed V and J ends, which lost 4 bases and 1 base, there was a span of 14 bases. Germline loops: CDR1 MGHRA, CDR2 YSYEKL. The CDR3 has 15 amino acids. The DNA for the CDR3 is TGCGCCAGCAGCCTGTCCGGGACACAGTCCTACGAGCAGTACTTC. This codes for CASSLSGTQSYEQYF.

Only a few counts were recorded for this clone. The CDR3 loop is CASSKWRENTEAFF. The CDR3 DNA reads TGTGCCAGCAGTAAGTGGAGAGAGAACACTGAAGCTTTCTTT. This rearrangement joins TRBV6-5 to TRBJ1-1; D not certain. There are 14 residues in the CDR3. The V gene's germline CDR1 is MNHEY and CDR2 SVGAGI. V lost 5 bases and J 1 base, leaving 11 bases between the germline ends.

V gene TRBV15 combines with J gene TRBJ1-5; 9 nucleotides line up with TRBD1. CDR3 size: 15 residues. Trimming cost V 3 bases and J 2 bases; bases outside gene matches: 2. Per the germline V gene, CDR1 is LNHNV and CDR2 is YYDKDF (reference sequence). Here the CDR3 DNA reads TGTGCCACCAGCAGGACAGGGGGTGGCAATCAGCCCCAGCATTTT. Its translation is CATSRTGGGNQPQHF. Full variable domain (rest looked up from reference TRBV15 and TRBJ1-5): DAMVIQNPRYQVTQFGKPVTLSCSQTLNHNVMYWYQQKSSQAPKLLFHYYDKDFNNEADTPDNFQSRRPNTSFCFLDIRSPGLGDTAMYLCATSRTGGGNQPQHFGDGTRLSIL.

The V and J genes are TRBV7-3 and TRBJ2-2; the D is unclear. V shed 1 base and J shed 1 base, with 10 bases lying between them. The CDR3 totals 16 residues. Germline V gives CDR1 SGHTA, CDR2 FQGTGA. The chain's CDR3 is CASSLRARMNTGELFF. The CDR3 nucleotides read TGTGCCAGCAGCTTAAGGGCCAGAATGAACACCGGGGAGCTGTTTTTT.

This clone was counted between two and nine times. The rearrangement links TRBV2 to TRBJ2-5; the D gene is possibly TRBD1 (6 bases). The CDR3 is 12 amino acids. The ends were cut back, 10 bases at V and 2 bases at J, with 11 bases in the middle. Germline V lookup: CDR1 SNHLY, CDR2 FYNNEI. CDR3 DNA sequence: TGTGCCACCCGGACAGAACAAGAGACCCAGTACTTC. Translation gives CATRTEQETQYF.

This chain uses TRBV7-9 with TRBJ1-1; tentative D call: TRBD1 (5 bases). Germline-derived CDR1 and CDR2 are SEHNR and FQNEAQ (reference sequence). This CDR3 region has 17 residues. Trimming took off 1 base at V and 1 base at J, with 16 bases between the two ends. In nucleotides, the CDR3 is TGTGCCAGCAGCTTAGACCCGGGGGGATCTCCGAACACTGAAGCTTTCTTT. Its translation is CASSLDPGGSPNTEAFF.

This sequence joins TRBV7-2 and TRBJ2-7, with 9 bases that match TRBD2. CDR1 is SGHTA and CDR2 is FQGNSA in the germline V gene. The CDR3 runs 15 residues. Unmatched junction bases numbered 7, after V lost 0 bases and J lost 7 bases. CDR3 sequence: CASSLAAGGPREQYF. The CDR3 bases are TGTGCCAGCAGCTTAGCGGCGGGAGGGCCGCGAGAGCAGTACTTC. The full variable domain, rest sourced from reference TRBV7-2 and TRBJ2-7, is GAGVSQSPSNKVTEKGKDVELRCDPISGHTALYWYRQSLGQGLEFLIYFQGNSAPDKSGLPSDRFSAERTGGSVSTLTIQRTQQEDSAVYLCASSLAAGGPREQYFGPGTRLTVT.

J is TRBJ2-1 and V is TRBV7-9, with 9 bases lining up with TRBD1. Per germline, CDR1 SEHNR and CDR2 FQNEAQ (reference sequence). The CDR3 is made up of 16 amino acids. V trimming: 5 bases; J trimming: 3 bases; junction bases outside the gene matches: 8. The CDR3 DNA reads as TGTGCCAGCAGCCCGATTCTGGGACAGGGCTACAATGAGCAGTTCTTC. Translation: CASSPILGQGYNEQFF.

In the case of this clone: Its ends do not fully match the called genes, so a read error is possible. This chain joins TRBV7-9 and TRBJ2-1, with a weak D call TRBD2 (5 bases). This CDR3 has 14 amino acids. Germline V gene lookup returns CDR1 SEHNR and CDR2 FQNEAQ (reference sequence). The CDR3 loop is CSSSRGSSYNEQFF. CDR3 DNA sequence: TGTTCCAGCTCCCGGGGATCCTCCTACAATGAGCAGTTCTTC.

The rearrangement links TRBV5-1 to TRBJ2-7; 15 nucleotides agree with TRBD2. Per germline, CDR1 SGHRS and CDR2 YFSETQ. The length of the CDR3 is 15 residues. Trimming at V came to 3 bases and at J to 7 bases, leaving 5 bases not matched to a gene. Here the CDR3 reads CASSWGLAGGEEQYF. DNA for the CDR3: TGCGCCAGCAGCTGGGGACTAGCGGGAGGTGAAGAGCAGTACTTC.

This clone was detected only once. V gene TRBV5-1 combines with J gene TRBJ2-7; D call uncertain. Germline lookup yields CDR1 SGHRS and CDR2 YFSETQ. The CDR3 has 13 amino acids. Trimming took 2 bases from V and 5 from J, leaving 11 bases between them. CDR3 DNA: TGCGCCAGCAGCTTTGATCGAGGAAACGAGCAGTACTTC. Protein product: CASSFDRGNEQYF.

In its sample, this clone was seen a few times. The chain links TRBV4-3 to TRBJ1-2; D is possibly TRBD1 (6 bases). With 0 bases removed from V and 1 base from J, the gap between germline ends came to 12 bases. In germline, CDR1 is LGHNA, CDR2 YSLEER. This CDR3 is built from 16 residues. CDR3 residues: CASSQEPGTNNYGYTF. The CDR3 DNA reads TGCGCCAGCAGCCAAGAACCTGGGACAAATAACTATGGCTACACCTTC.

This clone was found once. The chain links TRBV11-2 to TRBJ2-5; 9 bases fit TRBD2. V lost 1 base to trimming and J lost 6 bases; unmatched junction nucleotides: 12. There are 17 residues in the CDR3. Germline CDR1 is SGHAT and CDR2 is FQNNGV. The CDR3, as DNA: TGTGCCAGCAGCTTAGCACTGGAGGTAGCGGGGGCTCAGACCCAGTACTTC. Protein product: CASSLALEVAGAQTQYF.

V usage is TRBV28 and J usage is TRBJ1-2; 8 bases fit TRBD1. This CDR3 has 16 amino acids. Germline CDR1 MDHEN, CDR2 SYDVKM. Trimming cost V 5 bases and J 7 bases; bases outside gene matches: 15. Here the CDR3 reads CASSPQGQGDPFGYTF. CDR3 coding DNA: TGTGCCAGCAGTCCACAAGGACAGGGAGACCCCTTTGGCTACACCTTC.

About this clone itself: The identical CDR3 is also encoded by other nucleotide sequences in the sample. V is TRBV29-1 and J is TRBJ1-1, with 7 bases lining up with TRBD1. Per the germline V gene, CDR1 is SQVTM and CDR2 is ANQGSEA. V lost 4 bases, J lost 1 base, and 0 bases stayed unmatched. This CDR3 has 12 residues. DNA for the CDR3: TGCAGCGTTGGGACAGGGAACACTGAAGCTTTCTTT. Translated: CSVGTGNTEAFF.

The chain links TRBV2 to TRBJ2-7; D possibly corresponds to TRBD1 (6 bases). V lost 6 bases to trimming and J lost 6 bases, with 9 bases between them. The CDR3 extends over 11 amino acids. The germline V gene encodes CDR1 SNHLY and CDR2 FYNNEI. The CDR3 loop reads CASRGAAEQYF. As DNA, the CDR3 is TGTGCCAGCAGGGGGGCTGCCGAGCAGTACTTC.

The chain has TRBV28 and TRBJ1-2; 8 nucleotides match TRBD1. Per the germline V gene, CDR1 is MDHEN and CDR2 is SYDVKM. The length of the CDR3 is 15 residues. V was clipped by 6 bases and J by 3 bases; unmatched bases: 9. CDR3 DNA: TGTGCCAGCAGCTCTACAGGGGGTGAGGACTATGGCTACACCTTC. The encoded protein is CASSSTGGEDYGYTF.

This chain joins TRBV18 and TRBJ2-2; possible D gene TRBD2, 5 bases. From germline, CDR1 is KGHSH and CDR2 LQKENI. The CDR3 covers 18 residues. Trimming took 4 bases from V and 0 from J, leaving 18 bases between them. In nucleotides, the CDR3 is TGTGCCAGCTCACTCTGGACGGCCGAGCGGTCGAACACCGGGGAGCTGTTTTTT. Protein product: CASSLWTAERSNTGELFF.